The source of this TCR beta chain is a study of cytomegalovirus exposure and HLA in healthy donors. This CDR3 comprises 15 residues. With 4 bases clipped from V and 6 bases from J, the junction kept 2 bases outside the gene matches. CDR1 is SGHRS and CDR2 is YFSETQ in the germline V gene. PCR involved 60 Vbeta and 13 Jbeta primers. Produced via immunoSEQ multiplex PCR; TCRdb's table is partial and in-frame only. The data hold roughly 160,000 clones, with over 80% observed a single time. This chain connects TRBV5-1 to TRBJ2-1; 15 bases line up with TRBD2. Input material: PBMCs. This clonotype was sampled from a male donor in good health and CMV-seronegative. The chain's CDR3 is CASSGTSGGFNEQFF. CDR3 in DNA: TGCGCCAGCAGCGGGACTAGCGGGGGGTTCAATGAGCAGTTCTTC.